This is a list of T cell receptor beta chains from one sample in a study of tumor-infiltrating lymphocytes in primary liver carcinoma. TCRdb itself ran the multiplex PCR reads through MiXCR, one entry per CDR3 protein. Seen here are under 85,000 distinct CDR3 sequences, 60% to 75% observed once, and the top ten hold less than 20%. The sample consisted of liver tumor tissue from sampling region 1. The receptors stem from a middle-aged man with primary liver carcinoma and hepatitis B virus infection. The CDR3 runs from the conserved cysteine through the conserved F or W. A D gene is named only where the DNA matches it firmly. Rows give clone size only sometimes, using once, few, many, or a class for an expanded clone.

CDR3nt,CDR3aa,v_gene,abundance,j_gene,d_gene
TGTGCCAGCAGCTTAGGCCTAGCGGGGGGAGAGGATGAGCAGCTCTTC,CASSLGLAGGEDEQLF,TRBV7-9,-,TRBJ2-1,TRBD2
TGTACCAGCAGCGGAGCCGCAGATACGCAGTATTTT,CTSSGAADTQYF,TRBV12-3/TRBV12-4,-,TRBJ2-3,-
TGTGCCAGCGGGCCCCAACGGGTCCCCGGGACTAGCGGGAGAAGAAACACCGGGGAGCTGTTTTTT,CASGPQRVPGTSGRRNTGELFF,TRBV12-3/TRBV12-4,-,TRBJ2-2,TRBD2
TGTGCGAGCAGTTACGCGGGAGCCCGGGACGAGGCTGAAGCTTTCTTT,CASSYAGARDEAEAFF,TRBV6-5,-,TRBJ1-1,-
TGCGCCAGCAGCTCGGGGGCGGTAGAGACCCAGTACTTC,CASSSGAVETQYF,TRBV5-1,-,TRBJ2-5,-
TGTGCCAACAGTTTAGCCCCTCCAGGGGTCGGTCAGCCCCAGCATTTT,CANSLAPPGVGQPQHF,TRBV7-8,-,TRBJ1-5,-
TGTGCTAGCAGCCTATCCGGTGGGGGGAGCGGGGACGAGCAGTACTTC,CASSLSGGGSGDEQYF,TRBV11-1,-,TRBJ2-7,TRBD2
TGCAGCGTTGACTTGAATCATGACGAGCAGTACTTC,CSVDLNHDEQYF,TRBV29-1,-,TRBJ2-7,-
TGTGCTATCAGTGAGACACCTAGCGGGAGCACCGGGGAGCTGTTTTTT,CAISETPSGSTGELFF,TRBV10-3,-,TRBJ2-2,TRBD2
TGCGCCAGCAGCCAAGGGTCGGGGACAGGGGCACGAAAACTGTTTTTT,CASSQGSGTGARKLFF,TRBV4-1,-,TRBJ1-4,TRBD1
TGTGCCAGCAGCCTAACAGTTCTCAATGAGCAATTCTTC,CASSLTVLNEQFF,TRBV11-2,-,TRBJ2-1,-
TGTGACAGCAGCTTTGATCGTGACAGGGTCGGCACCGGAGAGCTGTTTTTT,CDSSFDRDRVGTGELFF,TRBV11-2,-,TRBJ2-2,TRBD1
TGTGCCAGCAGCTTAGTGGCGCTAGCGGAAACCGGGGAACTGTATTTT,CASSLVALAETGELYF,TRBV11-2,-,TRBJ2-2,TRBD2
TGTGCCAGCAGCTTAGTCGGGAATGAGCAGTTCTTC,CASSLVGNEQFF,TRBV11-2,large,TRBJ2-1,-
TGCAGCGCTCGCCGGGACACAACTTCCTACAAGCAGTACTTC,CSARRDTTSYKQYF,TRBV29-1,-,TRBJ2-7,-
TGTGCCAGTAGTACGCAATTGGGGACAGCTAAGGAAGCTTTCTTT,CASSTQLGTAKEAFF,TRBV19,few,TRBJ1-1,TRBD1
TGCGCCATCAGCTTATTCGGCTCTTCTGGGGCCAACGTCCTGACTTTC,CAISLFGSSGANVLTF,TRBV11-2,-,TRBJ2-6,-
TGTGCCAGCAGCAGTACAGATCACAATGAGCAGTTCTTC,CASSSTDHNEQFF,TRBV11-3,once,TRBJ2-1,-
TGTGCCAGCAGTTACCGTGGCAGTGGGGACACTGAAGCTTCCTTT,CASSYRGSGDTEASF,TRBV28,-,TRBJ1-1,-
TGCGCCAGCAGCCAAGGCGGGGTAGAAGGGAGGCTCCCTAGCTCCAAAAACATTCAGTACTTC,CASSQGGVEGRLPSSKNIQYF,TRBV4-1,many,TRBJ2-4,-
TGTGCCAGCAGCCAAGTGGCCCGAGGCGGCTACAATAAGCAGTTCTTC,CASSQVARGGYNKQFF,TRBV4-2,-,TRBJ2-1,-
TGTGCCAGCATCCCCCCCCGCGGGCCTCAGCATTTT,CASIPPRGPQHF,TRBV28,-,TRBJ1-5,-